A selection of T cell receptor beta chains follows, all from one sample in a study of T cell repertoires in cytomegalovirus infection. No antigen has been assigned to these receptors. A single record per CDR3 protein comes from TCRdb applying MiXCR to the reads. The sample records 450,000 to 650,000 distinct CDR3 sequences, over 35% being singletons. The material sequenced was cultured PBMCs, taken from culture after CMV antigen stimulation. These receptor sequences come from a human donor in good health (CMV status not recorded). Some clones in this sample may be carry-over from other donors' samples. Each CDR3 is given with its conserved first and last residue. Fields, in order: J gene, D gene, V gene, clone size, CDR3 protein, CDR3 DNA. D genes are given only for firm matches. Rows may omit the clone size; those that give it use once, few, many or a size class.

TRBJ2-7	-	TRBV20-1	-	CSARARGYEQYF	TGCAGTGCTAGAGCCCGGGGGTACGAGCAGTACTTC
TRBJ1-6	-	TRBV7-6	few	CASSPPGAEASPLHF	TGTGCCAGCAGCCCGCCGGGGGCAGAGGCTTCACCCCTCCACTTT
TRBJ2-3	TRBD2	TRBV7-8	few	CASSFGLAGGGDTQYF	TGTGCCAGCAGCTTCGGACTAGCGGGAGGTGGAGATACGCAGTATTTT
TRBJ2-2	-	TRBV2	-	CASSTGSTGELFF	TGTGCCAGCAGCACAGGAAGCACCGGGGAGCTGTTTTTT
TRBJ2-6	-	TRBV6-6	once	CASRQSGSQSGANVLTF	TGTGCCAGCAGACAGTCCGGGTCCCAGTCTGGGGCCAACGTCCTGACTTTC
TRBJ2-7	TRBD2	TRBV7-8	few	CASSFQRGRSYEQYF	TGTGCCAGCAGCTTTCAGCGGGGGCGATCCTACGAGCAGTACTTC
TRBJ2-1	-	TRBV7-2	few	CARPHLAHEQFF	TGTGCCAGGCCACACCTCGCCCATGAGCAGTTCTTC
TRBJ1-1	-	TRBV12-3/TRBV12-4	few	CASRSPGGATTEAFF	TGTGCCAGCAGGTCTCCGGGAGGGGCAACAACTGAAGCTTTCTTT
TRBJ2-7	-	TRBV6-5	once	CASSYSNRADYEQYF	TGTGCCAGCAGTTACTCCAACAGGGCCGACTACGAGCAGTACTTC
TRBJ2-7	-	TRBV15	-	CATSSSGRNEQYF	TGTGCCACCAGCAGTTCGGGACGTAACGAGCAGTACTTC
TRBJ1-6	-	TRBV7-8	few	CASSLRWSPLHF	TGTGCCAGCAGCTTACGGTGGTCACCCCTCCACTTT
TRBJ2-7	TRBD2	TRBV20-1	-	CSARSPQRGGEQYF	TGCAGTGCTAGATCCCCCCAGCGGGGGGGCGAGCAGTACTTC
TRBJ1-1	-	TRBV7-2	many	CASSLEADTEAFF	TGTGCCAGCAGCTTAGAGGCGGACACTGAAGCTTTCTTT
TRBJ2-7	-	TRBV6-6	-	CASSETGGGYEQYF	TGTGCCAGCAGTGAGACAGGCGGAGGGTACGAGCAGTACTTC
TRBJ2-5	-	TRBV14	once	CASSQEVGGGETQYF	TGTGCCAGCAGCCAAGAGGTCGGGGGAGGAGAGACCCAGTACTTC
TRBJ2-1	TRBD2	TRBV4-3	-	CASSQGTSGDNEQFF	TGCGCCAGCAGCCAAGGGACTAGCGGGGACAATGAGCAGTTCTTC
TRBJ2-1	-	TRBV7-2	few	CASSRPSSYNEQFF	TGTGCCAGCAGCCGACCCAGCTCCTACAATGAGCAGTTCTTC
TRBJ2-3	TRBD1	TRBV28	few	CASSSSGQGSQDTQYF	TGTGCCAGCAGTTCATCGGGACAGGGAAGTCAAGATACGCAGTATTTT